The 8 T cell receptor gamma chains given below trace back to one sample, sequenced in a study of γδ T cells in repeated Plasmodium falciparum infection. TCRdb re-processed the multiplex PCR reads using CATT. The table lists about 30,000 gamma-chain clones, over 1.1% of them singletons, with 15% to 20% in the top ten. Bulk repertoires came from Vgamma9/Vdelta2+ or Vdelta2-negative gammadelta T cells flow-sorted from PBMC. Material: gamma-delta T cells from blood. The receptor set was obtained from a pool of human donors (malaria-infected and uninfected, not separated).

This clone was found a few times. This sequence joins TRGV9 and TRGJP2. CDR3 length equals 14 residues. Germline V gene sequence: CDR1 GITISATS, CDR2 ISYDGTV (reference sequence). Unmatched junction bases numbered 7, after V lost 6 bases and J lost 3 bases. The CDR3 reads CALWLPRSDWIKTF. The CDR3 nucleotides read TGTGCCTTGTGGCTCCCCCGTAGTGATTGGATCAAGACGTTT.

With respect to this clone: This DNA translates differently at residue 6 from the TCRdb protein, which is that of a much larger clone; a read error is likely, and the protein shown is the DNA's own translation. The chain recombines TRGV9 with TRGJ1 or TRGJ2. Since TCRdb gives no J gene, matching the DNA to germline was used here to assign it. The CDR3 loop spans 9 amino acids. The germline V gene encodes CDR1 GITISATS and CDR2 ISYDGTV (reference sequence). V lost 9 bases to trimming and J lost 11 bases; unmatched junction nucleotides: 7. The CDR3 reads CALGPEKLF. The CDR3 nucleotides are TGTGCCTTGGGACCCGAGAAACTCTTT.

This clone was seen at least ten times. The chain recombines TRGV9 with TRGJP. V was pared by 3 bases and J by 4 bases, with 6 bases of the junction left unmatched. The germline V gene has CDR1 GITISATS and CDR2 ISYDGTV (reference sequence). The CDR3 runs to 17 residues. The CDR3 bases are TGTGCCTTGTGGGAGCAAAACCAAGAGTTGGGCAAAAAAATCAAGGTATTT. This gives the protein CALWEQNQELGKKIKVF.

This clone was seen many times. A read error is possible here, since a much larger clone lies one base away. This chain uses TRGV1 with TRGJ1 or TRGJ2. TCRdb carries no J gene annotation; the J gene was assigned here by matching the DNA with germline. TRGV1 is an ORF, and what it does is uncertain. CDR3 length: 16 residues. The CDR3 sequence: CASWDRRKNGFYKKLF. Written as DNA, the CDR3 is TGTGCCTCCTGGGACAGGCGAAAGAACGGGTTTTATAAGAAACTCTTT.

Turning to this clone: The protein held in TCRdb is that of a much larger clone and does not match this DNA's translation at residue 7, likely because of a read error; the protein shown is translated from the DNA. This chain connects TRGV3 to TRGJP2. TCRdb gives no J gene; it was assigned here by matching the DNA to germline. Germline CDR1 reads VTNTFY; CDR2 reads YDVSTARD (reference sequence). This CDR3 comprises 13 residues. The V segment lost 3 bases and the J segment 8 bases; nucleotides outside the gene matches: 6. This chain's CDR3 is CATWDLMDWIKTF. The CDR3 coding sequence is TGTGCCACCTGGGACCTGATGGATTGGATCAAGACGTTT.

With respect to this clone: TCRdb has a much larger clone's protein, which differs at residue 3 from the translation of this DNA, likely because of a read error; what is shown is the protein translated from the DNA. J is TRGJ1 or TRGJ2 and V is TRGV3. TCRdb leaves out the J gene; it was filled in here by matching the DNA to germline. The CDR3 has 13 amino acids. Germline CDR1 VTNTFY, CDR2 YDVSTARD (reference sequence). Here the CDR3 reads CAAWDRPAVGKLF. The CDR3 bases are TGTGCCGCCTGGGACAGGCCAGCGGTAGGGAAACTCTTT.

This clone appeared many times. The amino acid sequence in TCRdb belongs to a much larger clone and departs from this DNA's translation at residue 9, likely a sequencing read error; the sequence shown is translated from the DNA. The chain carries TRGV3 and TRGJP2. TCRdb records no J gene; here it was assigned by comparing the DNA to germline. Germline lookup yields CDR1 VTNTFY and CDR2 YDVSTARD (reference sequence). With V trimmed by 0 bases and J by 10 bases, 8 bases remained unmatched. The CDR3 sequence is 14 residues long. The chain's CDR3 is CATWDRSRGWIKTF. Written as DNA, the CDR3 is TGTGCCACCTGGGACAGGTCAAGGGGTTGGATCAAGACGTTT.

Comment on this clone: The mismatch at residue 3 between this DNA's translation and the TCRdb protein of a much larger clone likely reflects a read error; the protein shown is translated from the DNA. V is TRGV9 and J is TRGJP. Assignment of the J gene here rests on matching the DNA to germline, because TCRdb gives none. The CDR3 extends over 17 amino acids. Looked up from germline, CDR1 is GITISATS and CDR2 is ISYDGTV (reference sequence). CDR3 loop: CAMWTVPQELGKKIKVF. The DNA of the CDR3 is TGTGCCATGTGGACGGTCCCGCAAGAGTTGGGCAAAAAAATCAAGGTATTT.